What follows describes a single T cell receptor beta chain. Its antigen is unidentified. V lost 2 bases, J lost 1 base, and 7 bases stayed unmatched. The CDR3 covers 17 residues. CDR1 and CDR2 (germline): SGHDN, FVKESK. As to treatment: about 20 received Ad26.COV2.S at low or high dose, single or two shots; 5 received placebo; per-sample allocation not given. Day 63 following the first vaccine or placebo injection was when the samples were taken. These data originate in a study of Ad26.COV2.S vaccination and SARS-CoV-2 variants. Study-level information: Intramuscular Ad26.COV2.S at 5x10^10 or 1x10^11 viral particles.

Findings and limits, study-wide: Breadth of non-spike TCRs did not differ between vaccinees and placebo recipients. Substantial response breadth was reportedly seen for spike-specific CD8+ and CD4+ T cells after vaccination.

Generated by immunoSEQ multiplex PCR, the TCRdb table keeps only in-frame clones and is missing some. The table lists 350,000 to 500,000 clones, about 92% of them singletons. Source: peripheral blood, taken in a trial of Ad26.COV2.S vaccine versus placebo. The chain recombines TRBV14 with TRBJ2-1; 8 bases align to TRBD2. The clonotype comes from a person between 18 and 65 years old who received the Ad26.COV2.S COVID-19 vaccine or a placebo. CDR3 DNA sequence: TGTGCCAGCAGCCAATTCCCGGGACTAGGGTCCTACAATGAGCAGTTCTTC. It is translated as CASSQFPGLGSYNEQFF.